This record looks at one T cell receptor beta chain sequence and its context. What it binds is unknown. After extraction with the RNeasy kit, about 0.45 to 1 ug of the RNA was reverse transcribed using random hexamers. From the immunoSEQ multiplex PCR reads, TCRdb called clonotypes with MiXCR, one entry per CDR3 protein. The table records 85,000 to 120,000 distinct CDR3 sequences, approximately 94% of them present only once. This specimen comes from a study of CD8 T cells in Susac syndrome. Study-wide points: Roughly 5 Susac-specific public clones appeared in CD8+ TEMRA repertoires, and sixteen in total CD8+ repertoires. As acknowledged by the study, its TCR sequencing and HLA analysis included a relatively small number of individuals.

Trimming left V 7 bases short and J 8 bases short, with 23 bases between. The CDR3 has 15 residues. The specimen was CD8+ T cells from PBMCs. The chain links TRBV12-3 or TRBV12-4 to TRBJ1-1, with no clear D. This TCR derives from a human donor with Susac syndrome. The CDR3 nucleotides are TGTGCCAGCACCTACCTCCCTGGCACGCCTGCGGAAGCTTTCTTT. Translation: CASTYLPGTPAEAFF.